These 6 T cell receptor beta chains were all obtained from the same sample, sequenced in a study of blood T cells in healthy people across ages (dated by TCRdb to between 2014 and 2017). Receptor amplification or capture employed 5' RACE. For sequencing, an Illumina HiSeq 2500 was employed. A second roughly 7 to 11 cycle PCR used a sample-barcoded 5' primer and a J-beta primer mix. The public reads were quality trimmed at Q25 with fastp and then assembled into clones with MiXCR by TCRdb, keeping productive beta chains. Rows with a matching CDR3 protein are joined into one entry that keeps the most common DNA and genes. Recorded for this sample are around 800,000 distinct CDR3 sequences; roughly 53% of them occurred a single time. Approximately 41% of the sample rests with the top ten. What was sequenced was blood. The receptors shown here come from an older man in good health.

The J gene is TRBJ2-5, the V gene TRBV12-3 or TRBV12-4, with TRBD2 matching over 15 bases. The J call may be in error: the DNA end matches TRBJ2-7 better. This CDR3 region has 15 residues. The DNA for the CDR3 is TGTGCCAGCAGTTTTGGGACTAGCGGGAGGTACGAGCAGTACTTC. Translated: CASSFGTSGRYEQYF.

This chain joins TRBV5-1 and TRBJ1-5, with TRBD1 matching 9 bases. Germline CDR1 and CDR2: SGHRS and YFSETQ. The CDR3 totals 16 residues. V was clipped by 0 bases and J by 0 bases; unmatched bases: 1. The CDR3 sequence: CASSLGTGVSNQPQHF. CDR3 coding DNA: TGCGCCAGCAGCTTGGGGACAGGGGTTAGCAATCAGCCCCAGCATTTT.

This chain links TRBV6-5 with TRBJ1-2; 10 bases align to TRBD1. Germline V CDR1 and CDR2: MNHEY, SVGAGI. After removal of 10 bases from V and 8 bases from J, the junction contained 19 bases not matched to a gene. CDR3 size: 16 residues. The CDR3 DNA reads as TGTGCCACCCTGGAGAGACAGGGGGCAAAATCGGGAGGCTACACCTTC. Protein sequence: CATLERQGAKSGGYTF.

The chain is built from TRBV7-2 and TRBJ2-5, with unresolved D. Between the trimmed V and J ends, which lost 2 bases and 11 bases, there was a span of 18 bases. Germline CDR1 SGHTA, CDR2 FQGNSA. The CDR3 consists of 14 residues. The CDR3 DNA reads TGTGCCAGCAGCTTAATGGGTAAATACAATGAGCAGTACTTC. Translation gives CASSLMGKYNEQYF.

The CDR3 DNA reads TGTGCCAGCAGTGAAGCGCCCATAGAAGGTTTGACGTTCTTC. It codes for CASSEAPIEGLTFF. The chain recombines TRBV6-1 with TRBJ2-1; D is unclear. This CDR3 has 14 residues. Germline V gene data show CDR1 as MNHNS and CDR2 as SASEGT. V was shortened by 0 bases and J by 15 bases, with 18 bases between the two germline ends.

The rearrangement uses TRBV5-1 and TRBJ1-6, with TRBD1 matching 9 bases. Losses at the gene ends were 4 bases for V and 10 bases for J; bases not matched to a gene: 9. Germline V gives CDR1 SGHRS, CDR2 YFSETQ. This CDR3 is 15 amino acids long. Here the CDR3 DNA reads TGCGCCAGCAGCCCAGGGGGACAGGGAACCTCACCCCTCCACTTT. This encodes CASSPGGQGTSPLHF. The full variable domain, its missing parts supplied by reference TRBV5-1 and TRBJ1-6, is KAGVTQTPRYLIKTRGQQVTLSCSPISGHRSVSWYQQTPGQGLQFLFEYFSETQRNKGNFPGRFSGRQFSNSRSEMNVSTLELGDSALYLCASSPGGQGTSPLHFGNGTRLTVT.